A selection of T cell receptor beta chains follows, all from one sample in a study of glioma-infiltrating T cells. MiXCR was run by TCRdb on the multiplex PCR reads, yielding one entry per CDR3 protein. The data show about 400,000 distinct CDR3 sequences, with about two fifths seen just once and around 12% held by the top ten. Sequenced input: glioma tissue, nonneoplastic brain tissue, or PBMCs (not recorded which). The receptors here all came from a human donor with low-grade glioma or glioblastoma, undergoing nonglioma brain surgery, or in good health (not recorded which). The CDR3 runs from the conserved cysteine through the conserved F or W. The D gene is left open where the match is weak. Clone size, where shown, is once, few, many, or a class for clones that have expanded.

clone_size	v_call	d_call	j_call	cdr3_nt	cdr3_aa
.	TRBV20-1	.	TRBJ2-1	TGCAGTGCTAGGGAAGTTAGCTCCTACAATGAGCAGTTCTTC	CSAREVSSYNEQFF
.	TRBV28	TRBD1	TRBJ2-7	TGTGCCATCGACGGGACAGACTACTACGAGCAGTACTTC	CAIDGTDYYEQYF
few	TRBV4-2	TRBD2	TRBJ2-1	TGTGCCAGCAGCCATTCAGCTAGCGGGAGCGAGCAGTTCTTC	CASSHSASGSEQFF
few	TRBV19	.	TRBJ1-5	TGTGCCAGTAAATCCACCACAGGGAGCAATCAGCCCCAGCATTTT	CASKSTTGSNQPQHF
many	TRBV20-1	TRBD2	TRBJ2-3	TGCAGTGCTAGAGATGCGGGAGGCCCGTCTCCGAGCACAGATACGCAGTATTTT	CSARDAGGPSPSTDTQYF
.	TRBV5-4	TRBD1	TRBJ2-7	TGTGCCAGCTTCCCGACAGGGGCCCCCTACGAGCAGTACTTC	CASFPTGAPYEQYF
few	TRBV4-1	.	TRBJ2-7	TGCGCCAGCAGCCAATGGCAGGGCGACGAGCAGTACTTC	CASSQWQGDEQYF
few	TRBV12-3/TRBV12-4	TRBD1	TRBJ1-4	TGTGCCAGCAGCCCGACAGGGCCTGAAAAACTGTTTTTT	CASSPTGPEKLFF
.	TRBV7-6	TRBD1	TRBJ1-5	TGTGCCAGCAGCGTGACAGGGGGAAACAATCAGCCCCAGCATTTT	CASSVTGGNNQPQHF
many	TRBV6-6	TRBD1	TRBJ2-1	TGTGCCAGCAGTTACGGGACAGGGGACTACAATGAGCAGTTCTTC	CASSYGTGDYNEQFF
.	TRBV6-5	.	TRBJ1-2	TGTGCCAGCAGTTACGGAAAGGGGGGCTACACCTTC	CASSYGKGGYTF
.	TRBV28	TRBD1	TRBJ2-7	TGTGCCAGCAGTTTACTAAGACCGGGACAGGGGGCGAGCGAGCAGTACTTC	CASSLLRPGQGASEQYF
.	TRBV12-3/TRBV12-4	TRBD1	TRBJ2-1	TGTGCCAGCAGCGTGACAGGGGGCAATGAGAAGTTCTTC	CASSVTGGNEKFF